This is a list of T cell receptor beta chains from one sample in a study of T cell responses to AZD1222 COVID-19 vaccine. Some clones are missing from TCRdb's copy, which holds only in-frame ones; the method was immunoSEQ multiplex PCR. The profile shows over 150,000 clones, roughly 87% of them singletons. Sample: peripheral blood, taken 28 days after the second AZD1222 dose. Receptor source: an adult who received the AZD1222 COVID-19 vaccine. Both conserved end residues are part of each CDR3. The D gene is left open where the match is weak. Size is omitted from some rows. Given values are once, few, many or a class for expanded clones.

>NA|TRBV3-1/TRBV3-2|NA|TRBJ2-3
TGTGCCAGCAGCCAAGGACTAGTTCCCGATACGCAGTATTTT
CASSQGLVPDTQYF
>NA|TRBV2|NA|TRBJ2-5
TGTGCCAGCGCATTGGGACTAGGGGGCGGGGAGACCCAGTACTTC
CASALGLGGGETQYF
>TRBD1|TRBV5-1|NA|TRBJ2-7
TGCGCCAGCAGCTGGACAGGTGTATACGAGCAGTACTTC
CASSWTGVYEQYF
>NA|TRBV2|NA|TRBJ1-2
TGTGCCAGCAGTGAAACAGGGAGGGGGAGCTATGGCTACACCTTC
CASSETGRGSYGYTF
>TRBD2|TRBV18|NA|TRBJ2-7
TGTGCCAGCTCACCACAGAGCGGGGGGCTCTCCTACGAGCAGTACTTC
CASSPQSGGLSYEQYF
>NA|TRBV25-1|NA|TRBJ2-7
TGTGCCAGCAGTGAAGGTGGAACCTACGAGCAGTACTTC
CASSEGGTYEQYF
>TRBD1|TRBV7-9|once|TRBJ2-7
TGTGCCAGCAGCTTCGACAGGGGCTACGAGCAGTACTTC
CASSFDRGYEQYF
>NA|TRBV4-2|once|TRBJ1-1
TGTGCCAGCAGCCAAGATCACAGTAACACTGAAGCTTTCTTT
CASSQDHSNTEAFF
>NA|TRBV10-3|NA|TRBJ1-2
TGTGCCATCAAATCGGGGCCTTATGGCTACACCTTC
CAIKSGPYGYTF
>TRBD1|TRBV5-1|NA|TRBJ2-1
TGCGCCAGCAGCCGTGGACAGGGGAACAATGAGCAGTTCTTC
CASSRGQGNNEQFF